One TCR beta chain is described in this entry. The data originate from a study of OX40 agonist ivuxolimab in advanced cancers. Study details: Intravenous ivuxolimab was administered to patients every 2 weeks at 0.01 to 10 mg/kg.

The protocol was immunoSEQ multiplex PCR, while the TCRdb copy is restricted to in-frame clones and leaves out a portion. The data show 70,000 or so clones, over 75% seen once. The sequenced sample was CD4+ or CD8+ T cells sorted from blood, obtained in a trial of the OX40 agonist ivuxolimab. The sequence was collected from an adult with an advanced solid tumor such as melanoma, head and neck, liver or kidney cancer.

The CDR3 nucleotides read TGTGCCAGCGGTACAGGGTTGGGCAATCAGCCCCAGCATTTT. Its translation: CASGTGLGNQPQHF. The gene calls are TRBV6-5 and TRBJ1-5; D is possibly TRBD1 (6 bases). CDR1 and CDR2 from the germline V gene are MNHEY and SVGAGI. The CDR3 sequence is 14 residues long. V dropped 8 bases and J dropped 2 bases, with 13 bases sitting between them.